The rows below give T cell receptor beta chains drawn from one sample of a study of T cells in Graves' hyperthyroidism and ophthalmopathy. A single record per CDR3 protein comes from TCRdb applying MiXCR to the multiplex PCR reads. The sample carries about 600,000 distinct CDR3 sequences, about 15% recorded once. The sample consisted of blood. The receptor source for this set is a woman aged 45-60 years with Graves' ophthalmopathy. Each CDR3 is given with its conserved first and last residue. The D gene is left open where the match is weak. Clone size appears in some rows only: once, few, many, or a class for an expanded clone.

many	TRBD1	TRBV5-6	TRBJ1-5	TGTGCCAGCAGCCGCGGGACAGGGAATCAGCCCCAGCATTTT	CASSRGTGNQPQHF
NA	TRBD2	TRBV7-9	TRBJ2-1	TGCGCCAGCGGGAGGAGCCCCTACAATGAGCAGTTCTTC	CASGRSPYNEQFF
many	TRBD1	TRBV2	TRBJ1-2	TGTGCCATCCAGGACAGGGATGGCTACACCTTC	CAIQDRDGYTF
NA	NA	TRBV10-3	TRBJ1-4	TGTGCCATCAGTGGAGGAGGGAATGAAAAACTGTTTTTT	CAISGGGNEKLFF
few	NA	TRBV25-1	TRBJ2-2	TGTGCCAGCAGTGATTTAAACGCCGGGGAGCTGTTTTTT	CASSDLNAGELFF
many	NA	TRBV6-2/TRBV6-3	TRBJ1-2	TGTGCCAGCAGTTACTCGATGGCAGGCGAACGAGCTAACTATGGCTACACCTTC	CASSYSMAGERANYGYTF
NA	TRBD2	TRBV7-9	TRBJ2-7	TGTGCCAGCAGCTTAGCAAGCGGGAGGGCCCATGACGAGCAGTACTTC	CASSLASGRAHDEQYF
many	NA	TRBV7-3	TRBJ2-1	TGTGCCAGCAGCTTAAAACCCTCCCCCCAGGACAATGAGCAGTTCTTC	CASSLKPSPQDNEQFF
NA	NA	TRBV19	TRBJ2-5	TGTGCCAGTAGGTCGGGAGAGACCCAGTACTTC	CASRSGETQYF
few	NA	TRBV5-1	TRBJ2-7	TGCGCCAGCAGTTTAGGTGTTCGGGGGCACGGCGAGCAGTACTTC	CASSLGVRGHGEQYF
many	NA	TRBV6-1	TRBJ2-7	TGTGCCAGCAGTGATTTAGGCGACAGCTCCTACGAGCAGTACTTC	CASSDLGDSSYEQYF
NA	TRBD2	TRBV4-3	TRBJ2-1	TGCGCCAGCAGCCCCCGAGCTCTCAGAAGCGGGAGCTCCTACAATGAGCAGTTCTTC	CASSPRALRSGSSYNEQFF
many	TRBD2	TRBV15	TRBJ2-1	TGTGCCACCAGCATACTAGCGGGAGTGGTCAATGAGCAGTTCTTC	CATSILAGVVNEQFF
many	TRBD2	TRBV27	TRBJ2-7	TGTGCCAGCAGTTTAACTAGACTAGCGCCTGAGCAGTACTTC	CASSLTRLAPEQYF
many	TRBD2	TRBV20-1	TRBJ2-5	TGCAGTGCTAGAGATCCTAGCGGGGGGGGAGAGACCCAGTACTTC	CSARDPSGGGETQYF